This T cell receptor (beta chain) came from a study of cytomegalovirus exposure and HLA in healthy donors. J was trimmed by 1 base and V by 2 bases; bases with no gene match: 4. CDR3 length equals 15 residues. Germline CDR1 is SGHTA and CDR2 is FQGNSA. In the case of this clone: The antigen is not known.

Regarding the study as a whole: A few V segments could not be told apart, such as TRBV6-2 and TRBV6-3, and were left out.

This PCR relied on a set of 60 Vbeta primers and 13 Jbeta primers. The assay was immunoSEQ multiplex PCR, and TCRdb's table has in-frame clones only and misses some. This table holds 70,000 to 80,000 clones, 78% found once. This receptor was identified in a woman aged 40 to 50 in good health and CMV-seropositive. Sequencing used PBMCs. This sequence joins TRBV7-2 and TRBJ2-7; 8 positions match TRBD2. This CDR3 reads CASSLRAGASYEQYF. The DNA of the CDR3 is TGTGCCAGCAGCTTACGAGCGGGGGCTTCCTACGAGCAGTACTTC.